One and the same sample provided the 9 T cell receptor beta chains below, sequenced in a study of cytomegalovirus exposure and HLA in healthy donors (dated by TCRdb to about 2017). Receptor libraries were prepared by the immunoSEQ multiplex PCR assay. A mixture of 60 forward primers for TCR Vbeta segments and 13 reverse primers for TCR Jbeta segments was used in the multiplex PCR. The table was pulled from immuneACCESS by TCRdb, which kept in-frame rearrangements only. Such tables lose some clones; where checked, under half of the loss comes from unresolved V genes, and the rest has no known cause. The sample contains 130,000 to 150,000 clones, roughly 80% of them found a single time. The top ten clonotypes cover under 4.5% of the sample. The source material was PBMCs. The receptors stem from a man between 35 and 55 years old in good health and CMV-seropositive.

The V gene is TRBV5-6, the J gene TRBJ1-1, with TRBD1 matching 7 bases. The germline V gene has CDR1 SGHDT and CDR2 YYEEEE. The CDR3 has 13 amino acids. Losses at the gene ends were 6 bases for V and 5 bases for J; bases not matched to a gene: 7. The CDR3 reads CASTPGGLTEAFF. The CDR3 nucleotides read TGTGCCAGCACTCCAGGGGGGCTTACTGAAGCTTTCTTT.

The chain carries TRBV5-4 and TRBJ2-1; TRBD1 matches at 12 bases. Germline V gene sequence: CDR1 SGHNT, CDR2 YYREEE (reference sequence). This CDR3 is 16 amino acids long. The V segment lost 4 bases and the J segment 14 bases; nucleotides outside the gene matches: 16. The CDR3 coding sequence is TGTGCCAGCAGCCGAACCCCGGGACAGGGGGCGAGTTTTGAGTTCTTC. This sequence encodes CASSRTPGQGASFEFF.

The chain links TRBV2 to TRBJ2-5; the match to TRBD2 covers 15 bases. The DNA end lines up better with TRBJ2-7; the J call may be wrong. There are 16 residues in the CDR3. Germline CDR1 and CDR2: SNHLY and FYNNEI. Here the CDR3 reads CASSVVGLAGGREQYF. The DNA for the CDR3 is TGTGCCAGCAGTGTGGTGGGACTAGCGGGAGGACGCGAGCAGTACTTC.

CDR3 amino acids: CASRRTGDTEAFF. The DNA for the CDR3 is TGTGCCAGCAGAAGGACAGGGGACACTGAAGCTTTCTTT. V gene TRBV6-1 combines with J gene TRBJ1-1; the match to TRBD1 covers 9 bases. Germline-derived CDR1 and CDR2 are MNHNS and SASEGT. Losses at the gene ends were 6 bases for V and 3 bases for J; bases not matched to a gene: 2. This CDR3 comprises 13 residues.

Worth noting for this clone: At one of its ends the junction is not consistent with the germline gene, which may arise from a read error. The genes are TRBV11-2 and TRBJ2-1; possible D gene TRBD2, 5 bases. CDR3 length: 12 amino acids. Germline CDR1 reads SGHAT; CDR2 reads FQNNGV. Written as DNA, the CDR3 is TGTGCCAGCAGCTTAGCGGGAAGCTTTTCTCTCTTC. Translation gives CASSLAGSFSLF.

The CDR3 bases are TGTGCCAGCAGCTTAGGGCCACAGGGGGGCCAAGAGACCCAGTACTTC. It is translated as CASSLGPQGGQETQYF. The V gene is TRBV7-9, the J gene TRBJ2-5; 8 bases are a match to TRBD1. The germline V gene has CDR1 SEHNR and CDR2 FQNEAQ (reference sequence). This CDR3 comprises 16 residues. The J segment lost 1 base and the V segment lost 1 base, leaving 5 bases of the junction unmatched.

This chain joins TRBV7-9 and TRBJ2-5; possibly TRBD2 for D (6 bases). V lost 5 bases, J lost 5 bases, and 12 bases lay in between. The CDR3 contains 13 residues. Germline values: CDR1 SEHNR, CDR2 FQNEAQ (reference sequence). The CDR3 here is CASSPGLLETQYF. For the CDR3, the DNA is TGTGCCAGCAGCCCCGGACTATTGGAGACCCAGTACTTC.

J is TRBJ2-1 and V is TRBV5-4; 9 nucleotides align to TRBD2. Germline trimming cut 0 bases from V and 3 bases from J; bases unmatched to any gene: 1. The CDR3 sequence is 15 residues long. Germline lookup yields CDR1 SGHNT and CDR2 YYREEE (reference sequence). The DNA for the CDR3 is TGTGCCAGCAGCTTGGAACTAGCGGGCTACAATGAGCAGTTCTTC. Translation gives CASSLELAGYNEQFF. The whole variable domain, filled in from reference TRBV5-4 and TRBJ2-1, reads ETGVTQSPTHLIKTRGQQVTLRCSSQSGHNTVSWYQQALGQGPQFIFQYYREEENGRGNFPPRFSGLQFPNYSSELNVNALELDDSALYLCASSLELAGYNEQFFGPGTRLTVL.

The chain carries TRBV5-6 and TRBJ1-2; D perhaps matches TRBD1 (5 bases). Germline CDR1 and CDR2: SGHDT and YYEEEE. The CDR3 consists of 15 residues. Trimming stripped 1 base from V and 4 bases from J, with 14 bases between. The CDR3 loop reads CASSLNSRTSYGYTF. CDR3 nucleotide sequence: TGTGCCAGCAGCTTGAACTCTCGGACATCCTATGGCTACACCTTC.